The present T cell receptor (beta chain) was sequenced within a study of CD8 T cells in Susac syndrome. With random hexamers, reverse transcription was performed on roughly 0.45 to 1 ug of RNA. An immunoSEQ multiplex PCR generated amplified TCR beta CDR3 products spanning 54 Vbeta and 13 Jbeta. In TCRdb, the immunoSEQ multiplex PCR reads were re-called with MiXCR into one record per CDR3 protein. Of 250,000 to 300,000 distinct CDR3 sequences listed, 85% were seen once; the top ten hold around 0.21%. In the multiple sclerosis control group, patients were treatment-naive and had stable or active relapsing-remitting disease. This clonotype was detected only once. Trimming took 2 bases from V and 8 from J, leaving 25 bases between them. Germline values: CDR1 MNHEY, CDR2 SVGAGI. The CDR3 consists of 17 residues.

The sequencing sample was made of CD8+ T cells from PBMCs. This TCR was recovered from a human donor with multiple sclerosis. This chain uses TRBV6-5 with TRBJ2-7, with D possibly TRBD2 on 6 matching bases. The CDR3 loop reads CASSYGIGDFHLDQQYF. In DNA form, the CDR3 reads TGTGCCAGCAGTTACGGGATAGGGGACTTCCATCTGGACCAGCAGTACTTC.